Listed below are T cell receptor beta chains from one sample, sequenced in a study of control samples from healthy donors and cancer patients. This table comes from immunoSEQ multiplex PCR, and its TCRdb copy is limited to in-frame clones, with some not included. The sample lists under 95,000 clones, 80% to 95% seen once, with around 1% in the top ten. Sequencing was performed on blood. All receptors come from a woman aged 25 to 39 in good health. CDR3s include the opening cysteine and the closing phenylalanine or tryptophan. D genes are given only for firm matches. Clone size, where shown, is once, few, many, or a class for clones that have expanded.

-	TRBJ1-6	TRBV5-5	-	TGTGCCAGCAGCTTGACAGATAATTCACCCCTCCACTTT	CASSLTDNSPLHF
-	TRBJ1-1	TRBV6-5	TRBD1	TGTGCCAGCAGGACGCCGGGACAGGGTAATACTGAAGCTTTCTTT	CASRTPGQGNTEAFF
once	TRBJ2-7	TRBV19	-	TGTGCCAGTAGTTCCGGGACTTCCGGATACGAGCAGTACTTC	CASSSGTSGYEQYF
-	TRBJ2-2	TRBV6-4	TRBD2	TGTGCCAGCAGTGACAGTCCTAGCGGGTCGCCCGGGGAGCTGTTTTTT	CASSDSPSGSPGELFF
-	TRBJ1-2	TRBV30	TRBD1	TGTGCCTGGAGTGCAGGGGGAGGCTACACCTTC	CAWSAGGGYTF
once	TRBJ1-1	TRBV18	-	TGTGCCAGCTCACCACCGGGGTCAGAGAACACTGAAGCTTTCTTT	CASSPPGSENTEAFF
-	TRBJ2-7	TRBV5-6	-	TGTGCCAGCAGCTGGCCGGGACTTTCAAAGAGCGAGCAGTACTTC	CASSWPGLSKSEQYF
-	TRBJ1-4	TRBV19	TRBD1	TGTGCCAGTACGGACAGGGCTAGAGAAAAACTGTTTTTT	CASTDRAREKLFF
-	TRBJ1-1	TRBV7-8	-	TGTGCCAGCAGCTCCCGTGAGGGGCAGCCCCGATTCTTGTTT	CASSSREGQPRFLF
-	TRBJ2-1	TRBV10-1	-	TGCGCCAGCAGTGAGTATGTGGGCTACAATGAGCAGTTCTTC	CASSEYVGYNEQFF
-	TRBJ1-3	TRBV18	-	TGTGCCAGCTCACCATCAAACTCCGGAAACACCATATATTTT	CASSPSNSGNTIYF
-	TRBJ1-6	TRBV7-8	-	TGTGCCAGCAGCCCTCGGACTGACAATTCACCCCTCCACTTT	CASSPRTDNSPLHF
-	TRBJ2-5	TRBV2	-	TGTGCCAGCACCCTAGACCAGCAGGTGGCCCGGGAGACCCAGTACTTC	CASTLDQQVARETQYF
-	TRBJ1-2	TRBV19	-	TGTGCCAGTAGTTTCAGGGCCTATGGCTACACCTTC	CASSFRAYGYTF
-	TRBJ1-2	TRBV6-5	-	TGTGCCAGCACCCCCGAAAGGGCCGTCTATGGCTACACCTTC	CASTPERAVYGYTF
-	TRBJ1-1	TRBV5-6	-	TGTGCCAGCAGCTTGGTCCGGAGGGAGAACACTGAAGCTTTCTTT	CASSLVRRENTEAFF
-	TRBJ1-4	TRBV5-5	-	TGTGCCAGCAGCTTACAGGGCCAGACAACTAATGAAAAACTGTTTTTT	CASSLQGQTTNEKLFF
-	TRBJ2-7	TRBV7-2	TRBD2	TGTGCCAGCAGCTTAGGTCAGCCAGCGGGAGGGTTGGAGCAGTACTTC	CASSLGQPAGGLEQYF
-	TRBJ2-6	TRBV7-9	-	TGTGCCGGCGGGGTCTCTGGGGCCAACGTCCTGACTTTC	CAGGVSGANVLTF
-	TRBJ2-1	TRBV5-1	TRBD2	TGCGCCAGCCGAAGGACTAGCGGCTACAATGAGCAGTTCTTC	CASRRTSGYNEQFF
-	TRBJ1-1	TRBV7-3	-	TGTGCCAGCAGCAAGACAGGTGGGGGGAACACTGAAGCTTTCTTT	CASSKTGGGNTEAFF
-	TRBJ1-2	TRBV23-1	TRBD1	TGCGCCAGCAGTCGACAACAGGGGGCCGGCTACACCTTC	CASSRQQGAGYTF
-	TRBJ1-2	TRBV2	-	TGTGCCAGCAGCGAGGGACGCCGGGCTTATGGCTACACCTTC	CASSEGRRAYGYTF
-	TRBJ1-2	TRBV9	TRBD1	TGTGCCAGCAGCTTCCGACAGGGGGCTGATGGCTACACCTTC	CASSFRQGADGYTF
once	TRBJ1-3	TRBV5-5	-	TGTGCCAGCAGCTCCTCAGGGTTATCTGGAAACACCATATATTTT	CASSSSGLSGNTIYF
-	TRBJ1-5	TRBV25-1	-	TGTGCCAGCAGTGGGGGAACACTTAATCAGCCCCAGCATTTT	CASSGGTLNQPQHF
-	TRBJ2-2	TRBV27	-	TGTGCCAGCAGTTTAAAATCCGGCTTGCTTAAACCTTTGACCGGGGAGCTGTTTTTT	CASSLKSGLLKPLTGELFF
-	TRBJ1-1	TRBV11-2	TRBD1	TGTGCCAGCAGCTTAGGGGGACAGCGGCTGAACACTGAAGCTTTCTTT	CASSLGGQRLNTEAFF
-	TRBJ2-1	TRBV11-3	-	TGTGCCAGCAGCCCCGGGGACATCCGGGAGCAGTTCTTC	CASSPGDIREQFF
-	TRBJ2-3	TRBV7-9	TRBD2	TGTGCCAGCAAGGCTAGCGGGAGTTCGGATACGCAGTATTTT	CASKASGSSDTQYF
-	TRBJ2-7	TRBV7-2	-	TGTGCCAGCAGCACGGACTTTACGCCCTCCTACGAGCAGTACTTC	CASSTDFTPSYEQYF
-	TRBJ2-2	TRBV2	TRBD1	TGTGTCCAGGGGGCGAACACCGGGGAGCTGTTTTTT	CVQGANTGELFF
once	TRBJ2-7	TRBV19	-	TGTGCCAGTAGTATTCGTTATTTGGGCTACGAGCAGTACTTC	CASSIRYLGYEQYF
-	TRBJ2-5	TRBV6-5	TRBD2	TGTGCCAGCCGGACTAGCGGGGCGAGGGAGACCCAGTACTTC	CASRTSGARETQYF
once	TRBJ1-5	TRBV28	TRBD1	TGTGCCAGCAGTCGGACAGGGTTTCGCAATCAGCCCCAGCATTTT	CASSRTGFRNQPQHF
-	TRBJ1-1	TRBV30	-	TGTGCCTGGAATGGGCAGGGGAACACTGAAGCTTTCTTT	CAWNGQGNTEAFF
-	TRBJ1-2	TRBV27	TRBD1	TGTGCCAGCAGTTCTCAGGGGGATGGCTACACCTTC	CASSSQGDGYTF
-	TRBJ2-3	TRBV12-5	TRBD1	TGTGCTAGTGGTCCGGGGACAGGGATCACAGATACGCAGTATTTT	CASGPGTGITDTQYF
-	TRBJ1-5	TRBV18	TRBD1	TGTGCCAGCTCCCCAACCCGCGGACAGGGCAATCAGCCCCAGCATTTT	CASSPTRGQGNQPQHF
-	TRBJ2-1	TRBV5-1	TRBD2	TGCGCCAGCAGCTTGGGAGCCCTAGCGGGAGCCTACAATGAGCAGTTCTTC	CASSLGALAGAYNEQFF
-	TRBJ1-2	TRBV3-1/TRBV3-2	-	TGTGCCAGCAGCCAAGGAAACTCGAAGTATGGCTACACCTTC	CASSQGNSKYGYTF